Reported below is one T cell receptor (beta chain). What it recognizes is unknown. The germline V gene has CDR1 MNHNY and CDR2 SVGAGI (reference sequence). V was shortened by 7 bases and J by 0 bases, with 12 bases between the two germline ends. The CDR3 is 14 amino acids. Here immunoSEQ multiplex PCR was the method, and the copy in TCRdb shows in-frame clones only, minus some. The sample lists about 440,000 clones; 80% to 95% were seen once. The record originates from a study of Ad26.COV2.S vaccination and SARS-CoV-2 variants. Indicated treatment: roughly 20 received Ad26.COV2.S at low or high dose, single or two shots; roughly 5 received placebo; per-sample allocation not given. Sample collection was performed on day 63 after the first vaccine or placebo injection. Findings and limits, study-wide: The TCR breadth and depth analyses may have understated or missed part of the total T cell responses. There was reportedly substantial breadth in spike-specific CD8+ and CD4+ T cell responses after vaccination.

This TCR came from a person aged 18-65 years who received the Ad26.COV2.S COVID-19 vaccine or a placebo. This sequence joins TRBV6-6 and TRBJ1-1, with D tentatively TRBD1 (6 bases). The sample here was peripheral blood, taken in a trial of Ad26.COV2.S vaccine versus placebo. Here the CDR3 reads CASTTGFMNTEAFF. The CDR3 DNA reads as TGTGCCAGCACTACAGGGTTTATGAACACTGAAGCTTTCTTT.